The next 28 T cell receptor beta chains were all read from a single sample in a study of blood T cell repertoires in COVID-19. Clones were read by immunoSEQ multiplex PCR, and TCRdb kept only the in-frame ones, dropping some. The sample has some 100,000 clones, about nine tenths seen once. Sequencing was done on a sample of peripheral blood. These receptors all stem from a human donor with active COVID-19. The donor label of this sample is uncertain.

The chain couples TRBV12-3 or TRBV12-4 to TRBJ1-1; the match to TRBD1 covers 9 bases. The CDR3 contains 13 residues. V gave up 5 bases and J gave up 5 bases; unmatched junction bases: 3. Here the CDR3 reads CASSQTGGTEAFF. The CDR3 DNA is TGTGCCAGCAGTCAGACAGGGGGTACTGAAGCTTTCTTT.

The gene calls are TRBV7-2 and TRBJ1-2, with D tentatively TRBD1 (6 bases). Germline CDR1 is SGHTA and CDR2 is FQGNSA. The V end was cut by 5 bases, the J end by 4 bases, with 14 bases between. The CDR3 has 14 amino acids. As DNA, the CDR3 is TGTGCCAGCAGCACCTTACAGGGAGTCTATGGCTACACCTTC. Encoded protein: CASSTLQGVYGYTF.

This chain links TRBV29-1 with TRBJ1-2; D is ambiguous. This CDR3 is 10 amino acids long. The V gene lost 5 bases and the J gene lost 8 bases, with 9 bases spanning the gap. The germline CDR1 and CDR2 sequences are SQVTM and ANQGSEA. CDR3 residues: CSVSGGGYTF. The CDR3 bases are TGCAGCGTTTCCGGCGGGGGCTACACCTTC. The variable domain in full, completed from reference TRBV29-1 and TRBJ1-2, reads SAVISQKPSRDICQRGTSLTIQCQVDSQVTMMFWYRQQPGQSLTLIATANQGSEATYESGFVIDKFPISRPNLTFSTLTVSNMSPEDSSIYLCSVSGGGYTFGSGTRLTVV.

V and J are TRBV4-1 and TRBJ2-7, with TRBD1 matching 8 bases. Germline V CDR1 and CDR2: MGHRA, YSYEKL. V lost 1 base, J lost 3 bases, and 2 bases stayed unmatched. This CDR3 contains 14 residues. CDR3 sequence (DNA): TGCGCCAGCAGCCAAGGACAGGGGCTCTACGAGCAGTACTTC. Translation: CASSQGQGLYEQYF.

This clone was seen only a few times. V usage is TRBV10-1 and J usage is TRBJ1-5; D may be TRBD1 (5 bases). Trimming left V 6 bases short and J 6 bases short, with 18 bases between. Germline loops: CDR1 WNHNN, CDR2 SYGVQD (reference sequence). The CDR3 is 15 amino acids. The CDR3 sequence: CASSRTAGFIQPQHF. As DNA, the CDR3 is TGCGCCAGCAGCCGGACCGCAGGGTTCATTCAGCCCCAGCATTTT.

The DNA for the CDR3 is TGTGCCACCAGTGAGGGGGCCAATAGCAATCAGCCCCAGCATTTT. The encoded protein is CATSEGANSNQPQHF. The chain couples TRBV24-1 to TRBJ1-5, with TRBD1 as a possible D gene (6 bases). Germline CDR1 reads KGHDR; CDR2 reads SFDVKD. V was pared by 4 bases and J by 0 bases, with 9 bases between. This CDR3 region has 15 residues.

The CDR3 bases are TGTGCCAGCAGCTTGGCCGAAGGCAATCAGCCCCAGCATTTT. Translation gives CASSLAEGNQPQHF. V usage is TRBV11-2 and J usage is TRBJ1-5; D uncertain. This CDR3 contains 14 residues. V was clipped by 3 bases and J by 2 bases, with 8 bases between them. Per the germline V gene, CDR1 is SGHAT and CDR2 is FQNNGV.

The rearrangement uses TRBV7-6 and TRBJ2-1, with D hard to call. The CDR3 spans 11 residues. The germline CDR1 and CDR2 sequences are SGHVS and FNYEAQ. V was clipped by 0 bases and J by 9 bases, with 3 bases between them. This chain's CDR3 is CASSLAGEQFF. CDR3 nucleotides: TGTGCCAGCAGCTTAGCCGGTGAGCAGTTCTTC.

The rearrangement links TRBV19 to TRBJ2-5; 8 bases agree with TRBD1. Losses at the gene ends were 4 bases for V and 5 bases for J; bases not matched to a gene: 6. Germline V lookup: CDR1 LNHDA, CDR2 SQIVND (reference sequence). The CDR3 contains 14 residues. CDR3 nucleotides: TGTGCCAGTAGTACCCAGGGGGCGGGGGAGACCCAGTACTTC. This gives the protein CASSTQGAGETQYF.

The rearrangement links TRBV19 to TRBJ1-2, with D possibly matching TRBD1 (5 bases). The germline CDR1 and CDR2 sequences are LNHDA and SQIVND (reference sequence). The CDR3 contains 15 residues. Trimming removed 3 bases at V and 4 bases at J, with 15 bases between. DNA of the CDR3: TGTGCCAGTAGTATCTCCATAGGGGCCCCCTATGGCTACACCTTC. This translates into CASSISIGAPYGYTF.

The chain joins TRBV7-2 to TRBJ2-3; 14 nucleotides agree with TRBD2. Germline V gene data show CDR1 as SGHTA and CDR2 as FQGNSA. With V trimmed by 5 bases and J by 5 bases, 9 bases remained unmatched. This CDR3 has 17 amino acids. CDR3 in amino acids: CASSNKMTSGGGDTQYF. The CDR3 DNA reads as TGTGCCAGCAGCAACAAGATGACTAGCGGGGGGGGAGATACGCAGTATTTT.

Of note for this clone: Since the CDR3 does not end with the conserved phenylalanine or tryptophan, this likely comes from a read error. The limits of the CDR3 on the DNA are not certain, so only TCRdb's listed CDR3 is given. The genes are TRBV6-6 and TRBJ1-2; whether TRBD1, the table's D call, matches the DNA was not checked. CDR1 and CDR2 from the germline V gene are MNHNY and SVGAGI (reference sequence). The length of the CDR3 is 11 amino acids, counting both ends. The CDR3 is CASSSGTGFSL.

The CDR3 bases are TGCGCCAGCAGTAGCGGGGGTGACCTTAATACGCAGTATTTT. Amino acids: CASSSGGDLNTQYF. J is TRBJ2-3 and V is TRBV23-1, with 8 bases matching TRBD2. TRBV23-1 is flagged as an ORF with uncertain function. Trimming cost V 5 bases and J 7 bases; bases outside gene matches: 8. This CDR3 comprises 14 residues.

This rearrangement joins TRBV18 to TRBJ1-5, with TRBD1 identical over 9 bases. The CDR3 covers 14 residues. V gave up 5 bases and J gave up 6 bases; unmatched junction bases: 5. Germline V gene lookup returns CDR1 KGHSH and CDR2 LQKENI. In DNA form, the CDR3 reads TGTGCCAGCTCAGCAACAGGGGGCGGTCAGCCCCAGCATTTT. Residues: CASSATGGGQPQHF.

The V gene is TRBV2, the J gene TRBJ2-1, with 10 bases aligning to TRBD2. Per the germline V gene, CDR1 is SNHLY and CDR2 is FYNNEI. The CDR3 is 15 amino acids. J gave up 7 bases and V 6 bases, and 9 bases lay outside the gene matches. The CDR3 nucleotides read TGTGCCAGCAGGGCTAGCGGGGGCCTCCGGAATGAGCAGTTCTTC. Residues: CASRASGGLRNEQFF.

V gene TRBV12-5 combines with J gene TRBJ2-4, with 7 bases identical to TRBD2. Germline V CDR1 and CDR2: LGHNT, FRNRAP. V gave up 3 bases and J gave up 8 bases; unmatched junction bases: 4. The CDR3 sequence is 13 residues long. CDR3 nucleotide sequence: TGTGCTAGTGGTTTTATAGGGAGGGACATTCAGTACTTC. Its translation is CASGFIGRDIQYF. Complete variable domain (other parts from reference TRBV12-5 and TRBJ2-4): DARVTQTPRHKVTEMGQEVTMRCQPILGHNTVFWYRQTMMQGLELLAYFRNRAPLDDSGMPKDRFSAEMPDATLATLKIQPSEPRDSAVYFCASGFIGRDIQYFGAGTRLSVL.

V and J are TRBV3-1 (or the pseudogene TRBV3-2) and TRBJ2-1; a possible D gene is TRBD1 (5 bases). V shed 10 bases and J shed 6 bases, with 19 bases lying between them. Germline V CDR1 and CDR2: LGHDT, YNNKEL (reference sequence). This CDR3 spans 14 amino acids. CDR3 sequence: CATSRRVSGNEQFF. CDR3 bases: TGTGCCACGAGCCGCAGGGTCTCTGGCAATGAGCAGTTCTTC.

The CDR3: CASSTDRITYNEQFF. The CDR3 DNA is TGCGCCAGCAGCACGGACAGGATCACCTACAATGAGCAGTTCTTC. The chain joins TRBV5-1 to TRBJ2-1, with 7 bases that match TRBD1. The CDR3 has 15 residues. Germline values: CDR1 SGHRS, CDR2 YFSETQ. V was pared by 4 bases and J by 2 bases, with 6 bases of the junction left unmatched. Looking up the rest from reference TRBV5-1 and TRBJ2-1 gives the full variable domain: KAGVTQTPRYLIKTRGQQVTLSCSPISGHRSVSWYQQTPGQGLQFLFEYFSETQRNKGNFPGRFSGRQFSNSRSEMNVSTLELGDSALYLCASSTDRITYNEQFFGPGTRLTVL.

The chain uses TRBV30 and TRBJ1-1; tentative D call: TRBD1 (6 bases). CDR3 size: 14 residues. Germline CDR1 is GTSNPN and CDR2 is SVGIG (reference sequence). Trimming removed 3 bases at V and 1 base at J, with 12 bases between. The CDR3 here is CAWRWDTWNTEAFF. The CDR3 nucleotides read TGTGCCTGGAGGTGGGACACCTGGAACACTGAAGCTTTCTTT.

This clone showed up just a few times. The chain joins TRBV5-8 to TRBJ2-6, with 8 bases lining up with TRBD2. V shed 0 bases, J shed 15 bases, and the junction held 2 bases outside the gene matches. CDR1 and CDR2 from the germline V gene are SGHTS and YDEGEE. The CDR3 is 12 amino acids. The CDR3 bases are TGTGCCAGCAGCTTGGCGGGAGGGGACCTGACTTTC. It encodes CASSLAGGDLTF.

The chain combines TRBV6-5 with TRBJ1-3; a weak D match, TRBD1 (5 bases). The CDR3 totals 15 residues. The ends were cut back, 1 base at V and 4 bases at J, with 11 bases in the middle. Per germline, CDR1 MNHEY and CDR2 SVGAGI. CDR3 region: CASSYLLGPGNTIYF. The DNA for the CDR3 is TGTGCCAGCAGTTACTTATTGGGGCCCGGAAACACCATATATTTT.

This rearrangement joins TRBV10-3 to TRBJ1-5, with 10 nucleotides matching TRBD1. The CDR3 is 15 amino acids. Germline values: CDR1 ENHRY, CDR2 SYGVKD. V shed 10 bases and J 0 bases; nucleotides not matched to a gene: 6. Here the CDR3 reads CATGTGVDSNQPQHF. In DNA, the CDR3 is TGTGCCACCGGGACAGGGGTTGATAGCAATCAGCCCCAGCATTTT.

The J gene is TRBJ1-6, the V gene TRBV5-1, with 7 positions matching TRBD1. The germline gives CDR1 SGHRS, CDR2 YFSETQ. CDR3 size: 20 residues. The J segment lost 2 bases and the V segment lost 1 base, leaving 15 bases of the junction unmatched. CDR3 residues: CASSLQGGTGGGTYNSPLHF. Here the CDR3 DNA reads TGCGCCAGCAGCTTGCAGGGGGGCACAGGAGGGGGCACCTATAATTCACCCCTCCACTTT.

The chain is built from TRBV5-1 and TRBJ1-1, with 7 bases that match TRBD1. Looked up from germline, CDR1 is SGHRS and CDR2 is YFSETQ. The length of the CDR3 is 14 residues. The trim removed 6 bases at V and 4 bases at J, leaving 9 bases unmatched. The CDR3 reads CASTLQGSFTEAFF. DNA for the CDR3: TGCGCCAGCACCCTACAGGGGTCTTTCACTGAAGCTTTCTTT.

The chain combines TRBV19 with TRBJ2-3, with D unclear. Trimming left V 3 bases short and J 4 bases short, with 5 bases between. The CDR3 runs to 12 residues. The germline V gene has CDR1 LNHDA and CDR2 SQIVND (reference sequence). In nucleotides, the CDR3 is TGTGCCAGTAGTATTAGCCCAGATACGCAGTATTTT. This codes for CASSISPDTQYF.

This clone has only one observation. The chain carries TRBV24-1 and TRBJ2-3; TRBD2 matches at 7 bases. CDR1 and CDR2 (germline): KGHDR, SFDVKD. The CDR3 has 13 residues. V lost 9 bases and J lost 2; bases outside the gene matches: 4. CDR3 in DNA: TGTGCCACCGGGACTACCATCACAGATACGCAGTATTTT. Translating gives CATGTTITDTQYF.

The rearrangement links TRBV5-1 to TRBJ2-7; 14 nucleotides align to TRBD2. Germline CDR1 SGHRS, CDR2 YFSETQ. V lost 7 bases and J lost 6; bases outside the gene matches: 18. This CDR3 spans 18 amino acids. CDR3 in amino acids: CASPLSGTSGGPWVEQYF. The CDR3 DNA follows: TGCGCCAGCCCCTTATCCGGGACTAGCGGGGGCCCATGGGTCGAGCAGTACTTC.

The chain recombines TRBV7-2 with TRBJ2-7; the match to TRBD1 covers 8 bases. Trimming at V came to 8 bases and at J to 1 base, leaving 10 bases not matched to a gene. Per germline, CDR1 SGHTA and CDR2 FQGNSA. This CDR3 contains 15 residues. CDR3 in amino acids: CASARQRDRSYEQYF. The CDR3 DNA follows: TGTGCCAGCGCAAGACAAAGGGACAGGTCCTACGAGCAGTACTTC.